This T cell receptor beta chain was sequenced for a study of T cells in localized non-small cell lung cancer. Using immunoSEQ multiplex PCR, the repertoire was profiled, and TCRdb retains in-frame clones only, with some absent. The sample comprises 30,000 or so clones, around 92% of which are singletons, and about 4% rests with the top ten. Here the sequenced sample was peripheral blood mononuclear cells, taken before any cancer treatment. The TCR comes from a woman between 40 and 69 years old with stage III lung adenocarcinoma.

The chain's CDR3 is CASNYGSSYNEQFF. For the CDR3, the DNA is TGTGCCAGCAACTATGGCAGCTCCTACAATGAGCAGTTCTTC. The chain couples TRBV27 to TRBJ2-1; D is unresolved. Trimming removed 7 bases at V and 0 bases at J, with 10 bases between. Looked up from germline, CDR1 is MNHEY and CDR2 is SMNVEV (reference sequence). The CDR3 contains 14 residues.